One sample yielded the 8 T cell receptor beta chains listed below, sequenced in a study of a mutant IDH1 vaccine in newly diagnosed glioma. The antigens for these receptors are not known. The sample's time point: week 11, during vaccination. Vaccinated patients received 300 ug of mutant IDH1 20-mer peptide per dose, with topical imiquimod. The assay was immunoSEQ multiplex PCR, and TCRdb's table has in-frame clones only and misses some. The data show under 40,000 clones, around four fifths seen once. The input for sequencing was PBMCs, taken from a glioma patient whose treatment included an IDH1 peptide vaccine. The receptors were gathered from a man in his thirties or forties with glioma.

The V gene is TRBV4-3, the J gene TRBJ1-4; D is unresolved. Trimming cost V 1 base and J 2 bases, with 8 bases left between them. Germline CDR1 LGHNA, CDR2 YSLEER. The CDR3 is 15 residues long. The CDR3 loop is CASSQVVKTNEKLFF. CDR3 nucleotide sequence: TGCGCCAGCAGCCAAGTGGTGAAGACTAATGAAAAACTGTTTTTT.

Only a few counts were recorded for this clone. V gene TRBV6-1 combines with J gene TRBJ1-4; possibly TRBD1 for D (6 bases). The V and J ends lost 10 bases and 5 bases respectively, with 17 bases between them. The CDR3 is 14 residues long. Per the germline V gene, CDR1 is MNHNS and CDR2 is SASEGT. CDR3 bases: TGTGCCATTTCAAGGACGGGGGCGAATGAAAAACTGTTTTTT. Translating gives CAISRTGANEKLFF.

This clone was counted only a few times. The rearrangement links TRBV15 to TRBJ2-1, with 8 positions matching TRBD1. CDR3 length equals 14 residues. Germline V gene data show CDR1 as LNHNV and CDR2 as YYDKDF (reference sequence). V dropped 6 bases and J dropped 7; count of bases not matched to a gene: 8. The DNA for the CDR3 is TGTGCCACCAGTTCAGGGGGCGTCGGTAATGAGCAGTTCTTC. Its protein is CATSSGGVGNEQFF.

In its sample, this clone was seen a few times. The chain uses TRBV6-5 and TRBJ1-5, with TRBD1 matching 9 bases. V lost 2 bases and J lost 5; bases outside the gene matches: 4. This CDR3 is 15 amino acids long. Germline V lookup: CDR1 MNHEY, CDR2 SVGAGI. The CDR3, as DNA: TGTGCCAGCAGTTACACCTGGACAGGGGATCAGCCCCAGCATTTT. Translated, it gives CASSYTWTGDQPQHF.

The chain links TRBV30 to TRBJ1-4; TRBD1 matches 8 bases. The CDR3 totals 13 residues. V was clipped by 3 bases and J by 6 bases; unmatched bases: 3. Germline assignment: CDR1 GTSNPN and CDR2 SVGIG (reference sequence). The CDR3 DNA reads TGTGCCTGGAGAGACAGGGGATATGAAAAACTGTTTTTT. Its protein is CAWRDRGYEKLFF.

The CDR3: CASSPLAGGITEAFF. In DNA form, the CDR3 reads TGTGCCAGCAGCCCCCTGGCGGGGGGGATCACTGAAGCTTTCTTT. The chain carries TRBV11-2 and TRBJ1-1; weak D call: TRBD1 (5 bases). V gave up 5 bases and J gave up 4 bases, with 17 bases separating them. The length of the CDR3 is 15 residues. CDR1 and CDR2 from the germline V gene are SGHAT and FQNNGV.

This chain links TRBV6-5 with TRBJ2-2, with 7 bases aligning to TRBD1. The CDR3 length is 15 residues. Germline values: CDR1 MNHEY, CDR2 SVGAGI. J gave up 5 bases and V 0 bases, and 3 bases lay outside the gene matches. CDR3 region: CASSYSNRGTGELFF. In DNA, the CDR3 is TGTGCCAGCAGTTACTCAAACAGGGGAACCGGGGAGCTGTTTTTT.

This rearrangement joins TRBV15 to TRBJ1-2, with TRBD1 matching 7 bases. The CDR3 is 14 residues long. V was clipped by 2 bases and J by 7 bases; unmatched bases: 7. CDR1 LNHNV and CDR2 YYDKDF come from the germline V gene (reference sequence). CDR3 loop: CATSRNTRGGGYTF. The CDR3 DNA sequence: TGTGCCACCAGCAGAAACACCAGGGGGGGTGGCTACACCTTC.